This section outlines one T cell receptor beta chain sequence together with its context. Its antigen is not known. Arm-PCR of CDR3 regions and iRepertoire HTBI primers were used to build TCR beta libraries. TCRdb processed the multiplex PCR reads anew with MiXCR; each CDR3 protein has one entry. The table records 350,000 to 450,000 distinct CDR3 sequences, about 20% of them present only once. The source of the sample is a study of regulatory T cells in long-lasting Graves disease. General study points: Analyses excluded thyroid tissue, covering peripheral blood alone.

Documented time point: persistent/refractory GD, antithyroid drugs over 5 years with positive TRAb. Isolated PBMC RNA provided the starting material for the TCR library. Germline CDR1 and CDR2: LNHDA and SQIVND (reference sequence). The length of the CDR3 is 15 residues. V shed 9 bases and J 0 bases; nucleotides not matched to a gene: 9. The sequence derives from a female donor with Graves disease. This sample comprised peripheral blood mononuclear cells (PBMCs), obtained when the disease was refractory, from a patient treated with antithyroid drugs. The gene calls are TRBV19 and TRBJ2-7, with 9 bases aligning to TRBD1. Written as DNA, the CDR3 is TGTGCCAGGAAAGACAGGGGGAAAAGCTCCTACGAGCAGTACTTC. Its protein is CARKDRGKSSYEQYF.